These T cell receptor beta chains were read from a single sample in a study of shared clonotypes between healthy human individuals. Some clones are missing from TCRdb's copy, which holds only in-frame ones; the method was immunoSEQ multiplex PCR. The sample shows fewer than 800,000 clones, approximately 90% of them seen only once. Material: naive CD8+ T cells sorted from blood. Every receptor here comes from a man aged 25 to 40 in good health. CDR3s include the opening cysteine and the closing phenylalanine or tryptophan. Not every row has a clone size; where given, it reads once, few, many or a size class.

cdr3_aa: CASSVAGRGDQETQYF; v_call: TRBV9; j_call: TRBJ2-5; cdr3_length: 16; clone_size: -
cdr3_aa: CASSLGGLAGELFF; v_call: TRBV11-2; j_call: TRBJ2-2; cdr3_length: 14; clone_size: -
cdr3_aa: CSVEGLAGREQFF; v_call: TRBV29-1; j_call: TRBJ2-1; cdr3_length: 13; clone_size: -
cdr3_aa: CASRAWREGSYEQYF; v_call: TRBV2; j_call: TRBJ2-7; cdr3_length: 15; clone_size: -
cdr3_aa: CASSPPSGEQYF; v_call: TRBV7-9; j_call: TRBJ2-7; cdr3_length: 12; clone_size: medium-sized
cdr3_aa: CASSLEGTSGRAYEQYF; v_call: TRBV11-2; j_call: TRBJ2-7; cdr3_length: 17; clone_size: -
cdr3_aa: CASSESIGSRYEQYF; v_call: TRBV10-2; j_call: TRBJ2-7; cdr3_length: 15; clone_size: -
cdr3_aa: CASSPHPDRSEKLFF; v_call: TRBV7-9; j_call: TRBJ1-4; cdr3_length: 15; clone_size: -
cdr3_aa: CASSLSSGTDTQYF; v_call: TRBV7-6; j_call: TRBJ2-3; cdr3_length: 14; clone_size: -
cdr3_aa: CASSFGADTQYF; v_call: TRBV27; j_call: TRBJ2-3; cdr3_length: 12; clone_size: -
cdr3_aa: CASRIAGSTDTQYF; v_call: TRBV19; j_call: TRBJ2-3; cdr3_length: 14; clone_size: -
cdr3_aa: CASSFGTAYEQYF; v_call: TRBV28; j_call: TRBJ2-7; cdr3_length: 13; clone_size: few
cdr3_aa: CASSSGGTAYNEQFF; v_call: TRBV5-1; j_call: TRBJ2-1; cdr3_length: 15; clone_size: -
cdr3_aa: CASSADNTYEQYF; v_call: TRBV6-1; j_call: TRBJ2-7; cdr3_length: 13; clone_size: -
cdr3_aa: CASSFQAGLSNQPQHF; v_call: TRBV28; j_call: TRBJ1-5; cdr3_length: 16; clone_size: -
cdr3_aa: CASSVIPNNEQFF; v_call: TRBV9; j_call: TRBJ2-1; cdr3_length: 13; clone_size: -
cdr3_aa: CASSPLGSSGTTDYGYTF; v_call: TRBV5-1; j_call: TRBJ1-2; cdr3_length: 18; clone_size: once
cdr3_aa: CSVGLAGEGNEQFF; v_call: TRBV29-1; j_call: TRBJ2-1; cdr3_length: 14; clone_size: once
cdr3_aa: CSVEGRSDREVYNEQFF; v_call: TRBV29-1; j_call: TRBJ2-1; cdr3_length: 17; clone_size: -
cdr3_aa: CASSQESLDTQYF; v_call: TRBV4-1; j_call: TRBJ2-3; cdr3_length: 13; clone_size: once
cdr3_aa: CASSGTSSPYEQYF; v_call: TRBV6-1; j_call: TRBJ2-7; cdr3_length: 14; clone_size: -
cdr3_aa: CASSLNSLEQYF; v_call: TRBV27; j_call: TRBJ2-7; cdr3_length: 12; clone_size: few
cdr3_aa: CATSSWDRGHIQYF; v_call: TRBV15; j_call: TRBJ2-4; cdr3_length: 14; clone_size: once
cdr3_aa: CASSLDLSSYNEQFF; v_call: TRBV13; j_call: TRBJ2-1; cdr3_length: 15; clone_size: few
cdr3_aa: CASSVEGRLGELFF; v_call: TRBV9; j_call: TRBJ2-2; cdr3_length: 14; clone_size: -
cdr3_aa: CSVEWAGKGETQYF; v_call: TRBV29-1; j_call: TRBJ2-5; cdr3_length: 14; clone_size: -
cdr3_aa: CASSPSFLGLNIPYNEKLFF; v_call: TRBV18; j_call: TRBJ1-4; cdr3_length: 20; clone_size: -
cdr3_aa: CASSWGAFSYNEQFF; v_call: TRBV5-6; j_call: TRBJ2-1; cdr3_length: 15; clone_size: -
cdr3_aa: CASSLYDGWRENTGELFF; v_call: TRBV28; j_call: TRBJ2-2; cdr3_length: 18; clone_size: -
cdr3_aa: CATSRVGTAFQETQYF; v_call: TRBV15; j_call: TRBJ2-5; cdr3_length: 16; clone_size: -
cdr3_aa: CATSRIDGTGNYEQYF; v_call: TRBV15; j_call: TRBJ2-7; cdr3_length: 16; clone_size: few
cdr3_aa: CASSQDTGFPGELFF; v_call: TRBV4-3; j_call: TRBJ2-2; cdr3_length: 15; clone_size: -
cdr3_aa: CASSIGTVYNEQFF; v_call: TRBV10-2; j_call: TRBJ2-1; cdr3_length: 14; clone_size: -
cdr3_aa: CASSTGHPSSYEQYF; v_call: TRBV2; j_call: TRBJ2-7; cdr3_length: 15; clone_size: -
cdr3_aa: CASSYYTDTQYF; v_call: TRBV5-1; j_call: TRBJ2-3; cdr3_length: 12; clone_size: -
cdr3_aa: CASSLEGVGTEAFF; v_call: TRBV7-9; j_call: TRBJ1-1; cdr3_length: 14; clone_size: once
cdr3_aa: CASSLVTGTGELFF; v_call: TRBV5-1; j_call: TRBJ2-2; cdr3_length: 14; clone_size: -
cdr3_aa: CASSLVSAASEAFF; v_call: TRBV7-2; j_call: TRBJ1-1; cdr3_length: 14; clone_size: -
cdr3_aa: CASSPEPLGTSGNQETQYF; v_call: TRBV4-3; j_call: TRBJ2-5; cdr3_length: 19; clone_size: -
cdr3_aa: CASTHIYRSSEGNTIYF; v_call: TRBV7-9; j_call: TRBJ1-3; cdr3_length: 17; clone_size: -
cdr3_aa: CASSVRGNVEDEQFF; v_call: TRBV9; j_call: TRBJ2-1; cdr3_length: 15; clone_size: -
cdr3_aa: CASSPANDQYHGYTF; v_call: TRBV27; j_call: TRBJ1-2; cdr3_length: 15; clone_size: -
cdr3_aa: CASSISWGIYSYEQYF; v_call: TRBV7-9; j_call: TRBJ2-7; cdr3_length: 16; clone_size: -
cdr3_aa: CASSEAGAQETQYF; v_call: TRBV6-1; j_call: TRBJ2-5; cdr3_length: 14; clone_size: -
cdr3_aa: CASRTAFKLFF; v_call: TRBV2; j_call: TRBJ1-4; cdr3_length: 11; clone_size: -
cdr3_aa: CASSSWDFNEQFF; v_call: TRBV13; j_call: TRBJ2-1; cdr3_length: 13; clone_size: -
cdr3_aa: CSVDSSLNTEAFF; v_call: TRBV29-1; j_call: TRBJ1-1; cdr3_length: 13; clone_size: once
cdr3_aa: CASSGSASGGPYNEQFF; v_call: TRBV4-1; j_call: TRBJ2-1; cdr3_length: 17; clone_size: -
cdr3_aa: CASSVEFLDEQYF; v_call: TRBV9; j_call: TRBJ2-7; cdr3_length: 13; clone_size: -
cdr3_aa: CASSSSTKPGELFF; v_call: TRBV11-3; j_call: TRBJ2-2; cdr3_length: 14; clone_size: -
cdr3_aa: CASSLAPDSSEAGELFF; v_call: TRBV7-6; j_call: TRBJ2-2; cdr3_length: 17; clone_size: -
cdr3_aa: CASSLAADREQFF; v_call: TRBV7-7; j_call: TRBJ2-1; cdr3_length: 13; clone_size: once